The sequence of this T cell receptor beta chain was determined in a study of OX40 agonist ivuxolimab in advanced cancers. Only in-frame clones appear in the TCRdb table, and some are missing; sequencing was by immunoSEQ multiplex PCR. The table has 100,000 to 120,000 clones, approximately 89% seen once. Study-wide points: In CD8+ T cells, expanded clones were on average more numerous than in CD4+.

As for this clone: Its antigen is not identified.

The V end was cut by 3 bases, the J end by 2 bases, with 14 bases between. Germline V gene sequence: CDR1 MNHEY, CDR2 SMNVEV (reference sequence). The CDR3 is 16 amino acids. Source: CD4+ or CD8+ T cells sorted from blood, taken in a trial of the OX40 agonist ivuxolimab. This receptor was obtained from an adult with an advanced solid tumor such as melanoma, head and neck, liver or kidney cancer. The V call is TRBV27, the J call TRBJ2-1, with no clear D. CDR3 DNA: TGTGCCAGCAGTTTTCGATATGACACCACCTACAATGAGCAGTTCTTC. Protein: CASSFRYDTTYNEQFF.